These 22 T cell receptor beta chains originate from one sample sequenced in a study of cytomegalovirus exposure and HLA in healthy donors. The PCR used 60 Vbeta and 13 Jbeta primers. Data came from immunoSEQ multiplex PCR; TCRdb stores just in-frame clones and leaves some out. The sample comprises some 140,000 clones, approximately 70% of which are singletons, and roughly 1.7% rests with the top ten. Sequenced: PBMCs. The source is a human donor in good health.

This clone counts as medium-sized. This chain links TRBV15 with TRBJ2-6; no clear D gene. Germline-derived CDR1 and CDR2 are LNHNV and YYDKDF (reference sequence). The V and J ends lost 5 bases and 1 base respectively, with 18 bases between them. CDR3 size: 18 residues. The CDR3 DNA reads as TGTGCCACCAGCGAGTTAAGGAGTCTGGGTTCTGGGGCCAACGTCCTGACTTTC. It codes for CATSELRSLGSGANVLTF.

This chain uses TRBV5-1 with TRBJ1-1; D remains unclear. Trimming shortened V by 6 bases and J by 0 bases, and 9 bases separated the two germline ends. CDR1 is SGHRS, CDR2 YFSETQ, per germline. The CDR3 covers 13 residues. The CDR3 DNA follows: TGCGCCAGCACTCTGACATTGAACACTGAAGCTTTCTTT. Protein sequence: CASTLTLNTEAFF.

This clone appeared a few times. The rearrangement uses TRBV27 and TRBJ2-7, with 9 bases fitting TRBD1. Losses at the gene ends were 3 bases for V and 6 bases for J; bases not matched to a gene: 6. Germline V lookup: CDR1 MNHEY, CDR2 SMNVEV (reference sequence). The CDR3 is 14 residues long. Here the CDR3 DNA reads TGTGCCAGCAGTTTGGGACAGGGAGGGTTCGAGCAGTACTTC. It specifies CASSLGQGGFEQYF.

The V and J genes are TRBV7-2 and TRBJ2-5; a possible D gene is TRBD2 (5 bases). The CDR3 runs to 13 residues. Trimming cost V 1 base and J 4 bases, with 7 bases left between them. CDR1 is SGHTA and CDR2 is FQGNSA in the germline V gene. DNA of the CDR3: TGTGCCAGCAGCTTAGGGGAGAGAGAGACCCAGTACTTC. It yields the protein CASSLGERETQYF. Together with reference TRBV7-2 and TRBJ2-5, the CDR3 gives the full variable domain: GAGVSQSPSNKVTEKGKDVELRCDPISGHTALYWYRQSLGQGLEFLIYFQGNSAPDKSGLPSDRFSAERTGGSVSTLTIQRTQQEDSAVYLCASSLGERETQYFGPGTRLLVL.

The chain joins TRBV28 to TRBJ1-2, with a tentative D call TRBD1 (6 bases). V shed 1 base and J shed 3 bases, with 9 bases lying between them. This CDR3 is 14 amino acids long. Germline CDR1 MDHEN, CDR2 SYDVKM. The CDR3 DNA reads as TGTGCCAGCAGTTTATTCGGGGGGCACTATGGCTACACCTTC. The encoded protein is CASSLFGGHYGYTF.

The J gene is TRBJ2-7, the V gene TRBV7-6; 11 positions match TRBD2. This CDR3 spans 16 amino acids. The germline V gene encodes CDR1 SGHVS and CDR2 FNYEAQ. J was trimmed by 3 bases and V by 1 base; bases with no gene match: 5. The CDR3 protein is CASSLDSGRGYYEQYF. CDR3 nucleotide sequence: TGTGCCAGCAGCTTAGATAGCGGGAGGGGCTACTACGAGCAGTACTTC. Looking up the rest from reference TRBV7-6 and TRBJ2-7 gives the full variable domain: GAGVSQSPRYKVTKRGQDVALRCDPISGHVSLYWYRQALGQGPEFLTYFNYEAQQDKSGLPNDRFSAERPEGSISTLTIQRTEQRDSAMYRCASSLDSGRGYYEQYFGPGTRLTVT.

The rearrangement uses TRBV10-3 and TRBJ2-2, with 9 bases lining up with TRBD2. Germline trimming cut 6 bases from V and 7 bases from J; bases unmatched to any gene: 3. This CDR3 region has 13 residues. Per the germline V gene, CDR1 is ENHRY and CDR2 is SYGVKD. CDR3 sequence: CAIRTSGYGELFF. The CDR3 nucleotides read TGTGCCATCAGAACTAGCGGGTACGGGGAGCTGTTTTTT.

The chain recombines TRBV15 with TRBJ1-5; tentatively, D is TRBD1 (5 bases). Germline V gene data show CDR1 as LNHNV and CDR2 as YYDKDF (reference sequence). Deletions cut 6 bases from V and 7 bases from J, with 13 bases between. The CDR3 consists of 13 residues. CDR3 protein: CATRGRVGQPQHF. The CDR3 DNA is TGTGCCACCAGGGGCAGGGTCGGCCAGCCCCAGCATTTT.

The chain combines TRBV5-6 with TRBJ2-3, with 8 bases identical to TRBD1. V gave up 0 bases and J gave up 7 bases; unmatched junction bases: 4. The CDR3 is 14 residues long. The germline V gene has CDR1 SGHDT and CDR2 YYEEEE. CDR3: CASSLAGGANTQYF. In DNA, the CDR3 is TGTGCCAGCAGCTTGGCAGGGGGCGCAAATACGCAGTATTTT.

The chain recombines TRBV18 with TRBJ1-1; possible D gene TRBD1, 6 bases. Trimming removed 2 bases at V and 4 bases at J, with 8 bases between. The germline V gene encodes CDR1 KGHSH and CDR2 LQKENI. The CDR3 loop spans 13 amino acids. Written as DNA, the CDR3 is TGTGCCAGCTCACCATCCAGGGGCACTGAAGCTTTCTTT. Translating gives CASSPSRGTEAFF. Based on the CDR3 plus reference TRBV18 and TRBJ1-1, the full variable domain is NAGVMQNPRHLVRRRGQEARLRCSPMKGHSHVYWYRQLPEEGLKFMVYLQKENIIDESGMPKERFSAEFPKEGPSILRIQQVVRGDSAAYFCASSPSRGTEAFFGQGTRLTVV.

The chain carries TRBV4-1 and TRBJ2-3; 9 bases fit TRBD1. V shed 4 bases and J 3 bases; nucleotides not matched to a gene: 2. The germline V gene encodes CDR1 MGHRA and CDR2 YSYEKL. This CDR3 is built from 14 residues. CDR3 sequence (DNA): TGCGCCAGCAGCCGAGGACAGGGGACAGATACGCAGTATTTT. Encoded protein: CASSRGQGTDTQYF.

The chain employs TRBV5-1 and TRBJ2-3; 8 bases agree with TRBD2. The germline V gene encodes CDR1 SGHRS and CDR2 YFSETQ. This CDR3 has 15 amino acids. V was pared by 0 bases and J by 5 bases, with 5 bases of the junction left unmatched. The CDR3 protein is CASSLVAGGGDTQYF. For the CDR3, the DNA is TGCGCCAGCAGCTTGGTCGCGGGAGGAGGAGATACGCAGTATTTT.

This clone was seen more than once but under ten times. The rearrangement links TRBV4-1 to TRBJ2-7, with D possibly matching TRBD1 (5 bases). Trimming removed 4 bases from V and 1 base from J, with 14 bases in between. CDR1 MGHRA and CDR2 YSYEKL come from the germline V gene. This CDR3 is 15 amino acids long. CDR3 sequence: CASSLGRQTSYEQYF. The CDR3 nucleotides read TGCGCCAGCAGCCTCGGAAGACAGACATCCTACGAGCAGTACTTC.

The V and J genes are TRBV6-1 and TRBJ2-3; possibly TRBD1 for D (6 bases). There are 17 residues in the CDR3. The ends were cut back, 0 bases at V and 2 bases at J, with 15 bases in the middle. Germline loops: CDR1 MNHNS, CDR2 SASEGT. The CDR3 protein is CASSEALAGAFTDTQYF. The CDR3 DNA reads as TGTGCCAGCAGTGAAGCGTTGGCAGGGGCCTTCACAGATACGCAGTATTTT.

The gene calls are TRBV5-7 and TRBJ2-3; D call uncertain. TRBV5-7 carries the ORF label, with uncertain function. The CDR3 totals 12 residues. Trimming removed 3 bases at V and 8 bases at J, with 10 bases between. The CDR3 bases are TGTGCCAGCAGCTCCCCGTTGCGTACGCAGTATTTT. This translates into CASSSPLRTQYF.

This clone has more than one count but fewer than ten. This chain uses TRBV7-8 with TRBJ1-1, with a tentative D call TRBD1 (6 bases). The CDR3 consists of 17 residues. Per the germline V gene, CDR1 is SGHVS and CDR2 is FQNEAQ. The germline V and J ends were trimmed by 0 bases and 2 bases, with 16 bases remaining between them. The CDR3 DNA sequence: TGTGCCAGCAGCTTAGCACGTCGCGGGGGGCGAAACACTGAAGCTTTCTTT. As protein: CASSLARRGGRNTEAFF.

This chain connects TRBV16 to TRBJ1-1; tentatively, D is TRBD1 (5 bases). The CDR3 runs to 15 residues. From germline, CDR1 is KGHSY and CDR2 FQNENV. V gave up 4 bases and J gave up 1 base, with 13 bases separating them. The CDR3 DNA is TGTGCCAGCAGCCCCGGACGGAGGGGGAACACTGAAGCTTTCTTT. It translates to CASSPGRRGNTEAFF.

The chain employs TRBV7-6 and TRBJ1-1, with D possibly TRBD1 on 5 matching bases. CDR1 is SGHVS, CDR2 FNYEAQ, per germline. Between the trimmed V and J ends, which lost 5 bases and 4 bases, there was a span of 20 bases. This CDR3 comprises 16 residues. In DNA, the CDR3 is TGTGCCAGCAGCCCTCCTGGGGGGGGGTCCGTCACTGAAGCTTTCTTT. It yields the protein CASSPPGGGSVTEAFF.

This rearrangement joins TRBV7-9 to TRBJ2-5, with TRBD2 as a possible D gene (5 bases). Looked up from germline, CDR1 is SEHNR and CDR2 is FQNEAQ (reference sequence). CDR3 length: 15 residues. The V end lost 3 bases, the J end lost 5 bases, and 16 bases lay between the germline ends. CDR3 region: CASSLGAIGAETQYF. The CDR3 DNA reads as TGTGCCAGCAGCTTGGGAGCGATAGGCGCTGAGACCCAGTACTTC.

This CDR3 reads CASSMNGLAGTDTQYF. The CDR3 DNA follows: TGTGCCAGTAGTATGAACGGACTAGCGGGAACAGATACGCAGTATTTT. The rearrangement links TRBV19 to TRBJ2-3; 12 bases are a match to TRBD2. The CDR3 covers 16 residues. After removal of 3 bases from V and 3 bases from J, the junction contained 4 bases not matched to a gene. Germline V gene data show CDR1 as LNHDA and CDR2 as SQIVND (reference sequence). Filled out from reference TRBV19 and TRBJ2-3, the complete variable domain reads DGGITQSPKYLFRKEGQNVTLSCEQNLNHDAMYWYRQDPGQGLRLIYYSQIVNDFQKGDIAEGYSVSREKKESFPLTVTSAQKNPTAFYLCASSMNGLAGTDTQYFGPGTRLTVL.

The chain carries TRBV19 and TRBJ2-7; the match to TRBD1 covers 10 bases. V lost 5 bases to trimming and J lost 0 bases; unmatched junction nucleotides: 10. Germline CDR1 LNHDA, CDR2 SQIVND (reference sequence). The CDR3 contains 17 residues. CDR3 sequence: CASSPGQGDSSSYEQYF. The CDR3, as DNA: TGTGCCAGTAGTCCTGGACAGGGGGATTCGAGCTCCTACGAGCAGTACTTC. The whole variable domain, filled in from reference TRBV19 and TRBJ2-7, reads DGGITQSPKYLFRKEGQNVTLSCEQNLNHDAMYWYRQDPGQGLRLIYYSQIVNDFQKGDIAEGYSVSREKKESFPLTVTSAQKNPTAFYLCASSPGQGDSSSYEQYFGPGTRLTVT.

This clone appeared once. V and J are TRBV5-1 and TRBJ2-3; TRBD2 agrees at 7 bases. The trim removed 4 bases at V and 5 bases at J, leaving 16 bases unmatched. Germline values: CDR1 SGHRS, CDR2 YFSETQ. The CDR3 length is 17 residues. The CDR3 is CASSLPPTSEGIDTQYF. Here the CDR3 DNA reads TGCGCCAGCAGCCTGCCCCCTACTAGCGAAGGTATAGATACGCAGTATTTT.